Listed below are T cell receptor beta chains from one sample, sequenced in a study of T cell changes during pregnancy in multiple sclerosis. Profiling relied on immunoSEQ multiplex PCR, and the TCRdb table lists in-frame clones only, not all of them. Of about 59,000 clones in the sample, just under 95% were seen once. The input for sequencing was CD4+ T cells from peripheral blood mononuclear cells, taken before pregnancy. Source of these receptors: a female donor with multiple sclerosis, enrolled in a pregnancy study. Each CDR3 is given with its conserved first and last residue. Fields, in order: V gene, J gene, clone size, D gene, CDR3 protein, CDR3 DNA. A D gene is named only where the DNA matches it firmly. The listing skips clone size in some rows; elsewhere it reads once, few, many or a size class.

v_gene: TRBV7-9; j_gene: TRBJ2-1; abundance: NA; d_gene: TRBD2; CDR3aa: CASSTSGIKPNEQFF; CDR3nt: TGTGCCAGCAGTACTAGCGGGATTAAGCCTAATGAGCAGTTCTTC
v_gene: TRBV30; j_gene: TRBJ1-1; abundance: few; d_gene: TRBD1; CDR3aa: CAWTPHGQGEAFF; CDR3nt: TGTGCCTGGACGCCTCACGGACAGGGCGAAGCTTTCTTT
v_gene: TRBV29-1; j_gene: TRBJ1-1; abundance: NA; d_gene: NA; CDR3aa: CSAGDNHMNTEAFF; CDR3nt: TGCAGCGCCGGGGACAATCATATGAACACTGAAGCTTTCTTT
v_gene: TRBV6-5; j_gene: TRBJ1-5; abundance: NA; d_gene: NA; CDR3aa: CASSPRGGGNQPQHF; CDR3nt: TGTGCCAGCAGCCCCCGAGGAGGAGGCAATCAGCCCCAGCATTTT
v_gene: TRBV11-3; j_gene: TRBJ2-7; abundance: NA; d_gene: NA; CDR3aa: CASSLTGSSYEQYF; CDR3nt: TGTGCCAGCAGCTTGACCGGGAGCTCCTACGAGCAGTACTTC
v_gene: TRBV4-2; j_gene: TRBJ2-7; abundance: NA; d_gene: TRBD2; CDR3aa: CASSQERLARYSYEQYF; CDR3nt: TGTGCCAGCAGCCAAGAAAGACTAGCGCGTTACTCCTACGAGCAGTACTTC
v_gene: TRBV6-6; j_gene: TRBJ1-1; abundance: NA; d_gene: TRBD1; CDR3aa: CASKSGQRAFF; CDR3nt: TGTGCCAGCAAATCGGGACAGCGGGCTTTCTTT
v_gene: TRBV10-3; j_gene: TRBJ2-7; abundance: once; d_gene: TRBD1; CDR3aa: CAIRGDRGDYEQYF; CDR3nt: TGTGCCATCAGGGGGGACAGGGGGGACTACGAGCAGTACTTC
v_gene: TRBV28; j_gene: TRBJ2-7; abundance: NA; d_gene: TRBD1; CDR3aa: CASSFATGEKRDEQYF; CDR3nt: TGTGCCAGCAGTTTTGCTACAGGGGAAAAACGGGACGAGCAGTACTTC
v_gene: TRBV28; j_gene: TRBJ1-5; abundance: NA; d_gene: NA; CDR3aa: CASSPLKGDYSNQPQHF; CDR3nt: TGTGCCAGCAGTCCCCTTAAAGGAGACTATAGCAATCAGCCCCAGCATTTT
v_gene: TRBV6-1; j_gene: TRBJ1-3; abundance: NA; d_gene: NA; CDR3aa: CASSESGAAGNTIYF; CDR3nt: TGTGCCAGCAGTGAGTCAGGGGCGGCTGGAAACACCATATATTTT
v_gene: TRBV2; j_gene: TRBJ2-7; abundance: NA; d_gene: NA; CDR3aa: CASSASISYEQYF; CDR3nt: TGTGCCAGCAGTGCGAGTATTTCCTACGAGCAGTACTTC
v_gene: TRBV5-4; j_gene: TRBJ1-1; abundance: NA; d_gene: TRBD1; CDR3aa: CASSPRDSYTEAFF; CDR3nt: TGTGCCAGCAGCCCCCGGGACAGCTACACTGAAGCTTTCTTT
v_gene: TRBV18; j_gene: TRBJ1-2; abundance: NA; d_gene: TRBD1; CDR3aa: CASSPLDRGQSPTYGYTF; CDR3nt: TGTGCCAGCTCACCGTTGGACAGGGGGCAATCCCCCACATATGGCTACACCTTC
v_gene: TRBV5-6; j_gene: TRBJ2-1; abundance: once; d_gene: NA; CDR3aa: CASIFRGEQFF; CDR3nt: TGTGCCAGCATCTTCCGGGGGGAGCAGTTCTTC
v_gene: TRBV6-5; j_gene: TRBJ2-4; abundance: NA; d_gene: TRBD1; CDR3aa: CASSYSGQGNIQYF; CDR3nt: TGTGCCAGCAGTTACTCGGGACAGGGGAACATTCAGTACTTC
v_gene: TRBV7-2; j_gene: TRBJ2-3; abundance: NA; d_gene: TRBD2; CDR3aa: CASSSAGSTDTQYF; CDR3nt: TGTGCCAGCAGTTCAGCGGGGAGCACAGATACGCAGTATTTT
v_gene: TRBV9; j_gene: TRBJ1-4; abundance: NA; d_gene: TRBD1; CDR3aa: CASSVDSGGAGNEKLFF; CDR3nt: TGTGCCAGCAGCGTAGATTCAGGGGGCGCAGGGAATGAAAAACTGTTTTTT
v_gene: TRBV6-1; j_gene: TRBJ2-6; abundance: few; d_gene: NA; CDR3aa: CASSVGGFSSGANVLTF; CDR3nt: TGTGCCAGCAGTGTTGGCGGGTTTAGCTCTGGGGCCAACGTCCTGACTTTC
v_gene: TRBV7-6; j_gene: TRBJ2-7; abundance: NA; d_gene: NA; CDR3aa: CASAPTGKKKAQYF; CDR3nt: TGTGCCAGCGCCCCAACAGGAAAGAAGAAGGCGCAGTACTTC
v_gene: TRBV30; j_gene: TRBJ1-5; abundance: once; d_gene: NA; CDR3aa: CAWSNQGNQPQHF; CDR3nt: TGTGCCTGGAGCAACCAGGGAAATCAGCCCCAGCATTTT
v_gene: TRBV7-7; j_gene: TRBJ2-2; abundance: NA; d_gene: NA; CDR3aa: CASSLTGNTGELFF; CDR3nt: TGTGCTAGCAGCCTTACAGGGAACACCGGGGAGCTGTTTTTT
v_gene: TRBV6-5; j_gene: TRBJ1-1; abundance: once; d_gene: NA; CDR3aa: CASSYSAAILNTEAFF; CDR3nt: TGTGCCAGCAGTTACTCGGCGGCGATTCTGAACACTGAAGCTTTCTTT
v_gene: TRBV20-1; j_gene: TRBJ1-1; abundance: NA; d_gene: NA; CDR3aa: CSAGRQAEAFF; CDR3nt: TGCAGTGCTGGGAGACAGGCTGAAGCTTTCTTT
v_gene: TRBV7-9; j_gene: TRBJ2-1; abundance: NA; d_gene: TRBD1; CDR3aa: CASSLVAGQGFNEQFF; CDR3nt: TGTGCCAGCAGCTTAGTAGCAGGACAGGGATTTAATGAGCAGTTCTTC
v_gene: TRBV7-2; j_gene: TRBJ2-7; abundance: NA; d_gene: NA; CDR3aa: CASSSHYEQYF; CDR3nt: TGTGCCAGCAGCTCCCACTACGAGCAGTACTTC
v_gene: TRBV5-4; j_gene: TRBJ1-1; abundance: NA; d_gene: TRBD1; CDR3aa: CASSGEDRVAEAFF; CDR3nt: TGTGCCAGCAGCGGGGAGGACAGGGTTGCCGAAGCTTTCTTT
v_gene: TRBV7-3; j_gene: TRBJ2-5; abundance: NA; d_gene: TRBD2; CDR3aa: CASSPTGGQAGIQETQYF; CDR3nt: TGTGCCAGCAGCCCCACGGGGGGGCAAGCCGGAATCCAAGAGACCCAGTACTTC
v_gene: TRBV5-6; j_gene: TRBJ2-5; abundance: once; d_gene: TRBD2; CDR3aa: CASSDSGILAGGLETQYF; CDR3nt: TGTGCCAGCAGCGATTCGGGGATACTAGCGGGAGGGTTAGAGACCCAGTACTTC
v_gene: TRBV29-1; j_gene: TRBJ2-1; abundance: once; d_gene: NA; CDR3aa: CSVLGGLSYNEQFF; CDR3nt: TGCAGCGTCCTTGGAGGGTTATCCTACAATGAGCAGTTCTTC
v_gene: TRBV5-1; j_gene: TRBJ2-5; abundance: NA; d_gene: TRBD2; CDR3aa: CASSSSGGVETQYF; CDR3nt: TGCGCCAGCAGCTCCTCGGGGGGGGTAGAGACCCAGTACTTC
v_gene: TRBV10-3; j_gene: TRBJ1-2; abundance: NA; d_gene: NA; CDR3aa: CAISESITANYGYTF; CDR3nt: TGTGCCATCAGTGAGTCAATTACAGCCAACTATGGCTACACCTTC
v_gene: TRBV7-9; j_gene: TRBJ1-5; abundance: NA; d_gene: TRBD1; CDR3aa: CASSLFLGQGVNQPQHF; CDR3nt: TGTGCCAGCAGCTTGTTTCTGGGACAGGGTGTTAATCAGCCCCAGCATTTT
v_gene: TRBV29-1; j_gene: TRBJ2-3; abundance: NA; d_gene: NA; CDR3aa: CSVQVADTQYF; CDR3nt: TGCAGCGTCCAGGTGGCAGATACGCAGTATTTT
v_gene: TRBV7-8; j_gene: TRBJ2-7; abundance: NA; d_gene: TRBD1; CDR3aa: CASSLAETGGYEQYF; CDR3nt: TGTGCCAGCAGCTTAGCGGAGACAGGGGGATACGAGCAGTACTTC
v_gene: TRBV9; j_gene: TRBJ2-3; abundance: NA; d_gene: TRBD2; CDR3aa: CASSDRLAGTDTQYF; CDR3nt: TGTGCCAGCAGCGATCGACTAGCGGGGACAGATACGCAGTATTTT
v_gene: TRBV5-1; j_gene: TRBJ2-5; abundance: NA; d_gene: NA; CDR3aa: CASSLVAGSTETQYF; CDR3nt: TGCGCCAGCAGCTTGGTGGCAGGATCCACGGAGACCCAGTACTTC
v_gene: TRBV19; j_gene: TRBJ2-5; abundance: once; d_gene: TRBD2; CDR3aa: CASRGTISGGIQETQYF; CDR3nt: TGTGCCAGCCGCGGGACTATCTCGGGGGGTATCCAAGAGACCCAGTACTTC
v_gene: TRBV6-6; j_gene: TRBJ2-1; abundance: NA; d_gene: NA; CDR3aa: CASSQSNPNEQFF; CDR3nt: TGTGCCAGCAGCCAGTCCAACCCCAATGAGCAGTTCTTC
v_gene: TRBV5-4; j_gene: TRBJ2-1; abundance: NA; d_gene: NA; CDR3aa: CASSLPGPKGQFF; CDR3nt: TGTGCCAGCAGCCTACCGGGTCCCAAAGGGCAGTTCTTC
v_gene: TRBV5-1; j_gene: TRBJ2-3; abundance: NA; d_gene: TRBD2; CDR3aa: CASSGGRASDTQYF; CDR3nt: TGCGCCAGCAGCGGCGGGAGGGCCTCAGATACGCAGTATTTT
v_gene: TRBV7-2; j_gene: TRBJ2-2; abundance: NA; d_gene: NA; CDR3aa: CASSRTTQGTRAGELFF; CDR3nt: TGTGCCAGCAGCCGAACCACCCAGGGAACCCGTGCCGGGGAGCTGTTTTTT
v_gene: TRBV21-1; j_gene: TRBJ1-1; abundance: NA; d_gene: NA; CDR3aa: CASRKENPGHDLNTEAFF; CDR3nt: TGTGCCAGCAGAAAAGAAAATCCGGGACACGACCTGAACACTGAAGCTTTCTTT
v_gene: TRBV4-2; j_gene: TRBJ2-6; abundance: NA; d_gene: TRBD1; CDR3aa: CASSQGQGAGANVLTF; CDR3nt: TGTGCCAGCAGCCAAGGACAGGGGGCTGGGGCCAACGTCCTGACTTTC